Below, 17 T cell receptor beta chains from the same sample are listed, as sequenced in a study of CD4 T cells in relation to SARS-CoV-2 and coronaviruses. Their cognate antigens are unknown. Some clones are missing from TCRdb's copy, which holds only in-frame ones; the method was immunoSEQ multiplex PCR. The sample lists approximately 24,000 clones; over 70% were seen once. Unexposed donor CD4+ T cells date from 2011-2018, before the COVID-19 pandemic. After roughly ten days of culture, CD4+ T cells were isolated. The specimen sequenced was CD4+ T cells from PBMCs, cultured in vitro. The origin of the receptors is a human donor in good health.

The rearrangement joins TRBV4-3 to TRBJ1-5; D is uncertain. From germline, CDR1 is LGHNA and CDR2 YSLEER. Trimming shortened V by 0 bases and J by 0 bases, and 0 bases separated the two germline ends. The CDR3 is made up of 13 amino acids. The DNA for the CDR3 is TGCGCCAGCAGCCAAGATAGCAATCAGCCCCAGCATTTT. The encoded protein is CASSQDSNQPQHF.

The chain couples TRBV19 to TRBJ1-1; no firm D call. This CDR3 comprises 15 residues. Trimming took off 5 bases at V and 2 bases at J, with 15 bases between the two ends. Germline CDR1 reads LNHDA; CDR2 reads SQIVND (reference sequence). This chain's CDR3 is CASSSRQDGNTEAFF. DNA for the CDR3: TGTGCCAGTAGTTCACGTCAAGACGGAAACACTGAAGCTTTCTTT.

The J gene is TRBJ1-6, the V gene TRBV14; D unclear. Germline V lookup: CDR1 SGHDN, CDR2 FVKESK. V lost 2 bases to trimming and J lost 10 bases, with 9 bases between them. The CDR3 runs 13 residues. As DNA, the CDR3 is TGTGCCAGCAGCCAAAGTCCGTTGTCACCCCTCCACTTT. This translates into CASSQSPLSPLHF.

The V and J genes are TRBV18 and TRBJ2-4; 14 nucleotides line up with TRBD2. The CDR3 is 21 residues long. Trimming cost V 6 bases and J 3 bases; bases outside gene matches: 19. Germline V gene sequence: CDR1 KGHSH, CDR2 LQKENI. The CDR3: CASSLNPLGLAGGRSKNIQYF. The CDR3 DNA reads TGTGCCAGCTCTCTCAACCCTCTCGGACTAGCGGGAGGAAGGAGCAAAAACATTCAGTACTTC. Combining the CDR3 with reference TRBV18 and TRBJ2-4 gives the whole variable domain NAGVMQNPRHLVRRRGQEARLRCSPMKGHSHVYWYRQLPEEGLKFMVYLQKENIIDESGMPKERFSAEFPKEGPSILRIQQVVRGDSAAYFCASSLNPLGLAGGRSKNIQYFGAGTRLSVL.

The chain links TRBV6-5 to TRBJ2-7, with a weak D call TRBD2 (5 bases). The CDR3 has 16 amino acids. Trimming shortened V by 4 bases and J by 0 bases, and 16 bases separated the two germline ends. Germline lookup yields CDR1 MNHEY and CDR2 SVGAGI. CDR3 loop: CASSSTRGRDSYEQYF. CDR3 sequence (DNA): TGTGCCAGCAGTTCCACACGCGGACGGGACTCCTACGAGCAGTACTTC.

The chain carries TRBV9 and TRBJ2-1; TRBD1 matches at 9 bases. The ends lost 0 bases at V and 5 bases at J; junction bases unmatched: 3. This CDR3 spans 15 amino acids. Germline lookup yields CDR1 SGDLS and CDR2 YYNGEE. Here the CDR3 reads CASSVGGTGNNEQFF. Here the CDR3 DNA reads TGTGCCAGCAGCGTAGGGGGGACAGGGAACAATGAGCAGTTCTTC.

The chain links TRBV3-1 (or the pseudogene TRBV3-2) to TRBJ2-3; TRBD2 agrees at 11 bases. The junction had 6 bases not matched to a gene; V was cut back by 2 bases and J by 5 bases. Germline V gene sequence: CDR1 LGHDT, CDR2 YNNKEL (reference sequence). CDR3 length: 16 residues. This CDR3 reads CASSQTLAGGRDTQYF. In nucleotides, the CDR3 is TGTGCCAGCAGCCAAACCTTAGCGGGGGGGAGAGATACGCAGTATTTT.

CDR3 DNA sequence: TGTGCCAGCAGCCAAGTGGGCCGTGGGTCCGGGGAGCTGTTTTTT. Translated: CASSQVGRGSGELFF. The chain employs TRBV3-1 (or the pseudogene TRBV3-2) and TRBJ2-2, with D unclear. The CDR3 spans 15 residues. Germline V CDR1 and CDR2: LGHDT, YNNKEL (reference sequence). The V gene lost 1 base and the J gene lost 6 bases, with 12 bases spanning the gap.

This clone was observed a handful of times. The chain couples TRBV9 to TRBJ2-2; a weak D match, TRBD1 (6 bases). CDR1 is SGDLS and CDR2 is YYNGEE in the germline V gene. The V end was cut by 4 bases, the J end by 1 base, with 17 bases between. The CDR3 is made up of 17 amino acids. Here the CDR3 DNA reads TGTGCCAGCAGCTCCCTGGGGGCCCACTTGAACACCGGGGAGCTGTTTTTT. Translated: CASSSLGAHLNTGELFF.

This clone occurred once. V usage is TRBV7-2 and J usage is TRBJ2-1; maybe TRBD2 (5 bases). V lost 5 bases and J 11 bases, leaving 13 bases between the germline ends. Per the germline V gene, CDR1 is SGHTA and CDR2 is FQGNSA. The CDR3 loop spans 12 amino acids. In DNA, the CDR3 is TGTGCCAGCAGCGTAATTCGGGGTAAGCAGTTCTTC. This gives the protein CASSVIRGKQFF.

V gene TRBV6-5 combines with J gene TRBJ1-1; D gene unclear. Germline V gene sequence: CDR1 MNHEY, CDR2 SVGAGI. The germline V and J ends were trimmed by 6 bases and 4 bases, with 12 bases remaining between them. CDR3 length equals 13 residues. The CDR3: CASRTTGRTEAFF. CDR3 bases: TGTGCCAGCAGGACGACGGGCCGCACTGAAGCTTTCTTT.

The gene calls are TRBV6-2 or TRBV6-3 and TRBJ1-2, with D possibly being TRBD1 (6 bases). CDR3 size: 13 residues. Deletions cut 5 bases from V and 4 bases from J, with 11 bases between. CDR1 MNHEY and CDR2 SVGEGT come from the germline V gene. CDR3 sequence reads: CASSNRATYGYTF. The DNA for the CDR3 is TGTGCCAGCAGTAACAGGGCTACCTATGGCTACACCTTC.

The rearrangement joins TRBV28 to TRBJ1-4; D perhaps matches TRBD1 (6 bases). Germline CDR1 MDHEN, CDR2 SYDVKM. The CDR3 extends over 14 amino acids. Trimming pared 10 bases from V and 0 bases from J, leaving 12 bases between. CDR3 DNA: TGTGCCATACAGGGTCTTGCAACTAATGAAAAACTGTTTTTT. As protein: CAIQGLATNEKLFF.

The chain recombines TRBV3-1 (or the pseudogene TRBV3-2) with TRBJ1-2, with a tentative D call TRBD1 (6 bases). V lost 3 bases, J lost 6 bases, and 17 bases lay in between. CDR3 length: 15 residues. From germline, CDR1 is LGHDT and CDR2 YNNKEL (reference sequence). The CDR3 nucleotides read TGTGCCAGCAGCCATCGGACAGATAACTATCATGGCTACACCTTC. It specifies CASSHRTDNYHGYTF.

The V call is TRBV29-1, the J call TRBJ2-5, with no clear D. Deletions cut 0 bases from V and 5 bases from J, with 10 bases between. CDR1 and CDR2 (germline): SQVTM, ANQGSEA. The CDR3 consists of 13 residues. The CDR3 coding sequence is TGCAGCGTTGAAGAGGGTCTCTGGGAGACCCAGTACTTC. This translates into CSVEEGLWETQYF.

This sequence joins TRBV12-5 and TRBJ2-7, with 8 bases fitting TRBD1. The trim removed 7 bases at V and 5 bases at J, leaving 10 bases unmatched. The CDR3 covers 14 residues. Germline CDR1 is LGHNT and CDR2 is FRNRAP. The CDR3 DNA reads TGTGCTAGTGCCCCCGGACAGGGAAGTGACGAGCAGTACTTC. This gives the protein CASAPGQGSDEQYF.

This clone has more than one count but fewer than ten. CDR3 protein: CASSGAGGTDTQYF. The CDR3 bases are TGTGCCAGCAGTGGTGCAGGGGGCACAGATACGCAGTATTTT. The chain recombines TRBV6-4 with TRBJ2-3; D is perhaps TRBD1 (6 bases). Germline assignment: CDR1 MRHNA and CDR2 SNTAGT. The CDR3 extends over 14 amino acids. V was clipped by 4 bases and J by 1 base, with 9 bases between them.